Below, 12 T cell receptor beta chains from the same sample are listed, as sequenced in a study of cytomegalovirus exposure and HLA in healthy donors. The PCR made use of 60 Vbeta and 13 Jbeta primers. TCRdb's table, derived via immunoSEQ multiplex PCR, lists solely in-frame clones and lacks some. Found here are about 130,000 clones, 60% to 80% of them singletons; the top ten hold more than 2.5%. The sequenced sample was PBMCs. Receptors originate from a woman between 45 and 60 years old in good health and CMV-seronegative.

The V and J genes are TRBV29-1 and TRBJ2-7, with 12 bases identical to TRBD2. CDR3 length: 16 amino acids. Germline V CDR1 and CDR2: SQVTM, ANQGSEA. V lost 6 bases to trimming and J lost 0 bases; unmatched junction nucleotides: 9. The CDR3 DNA reads as TGCAGCGTGGGGGGACTAGCGGGTTTTAGCTCCTACGAGCAGTACTTC. This gives the protein CSVGGLAGFSSYEQYF.

This chain uses TRBV20-1 with TRBJ2-3; no reliable D call. The germline V gene has CDR1 DFQATT and CDR2 SNEGSKA (reference sequence). This CDR3 spans 11 amino acids. V was shortened by 4 bases and J by 2 bases, with 4 bases between the two germline ends. CDR3 in amino acids: CSATYTDTQYF. The CDR3 DNA sequence: TGCAGTGCTACGTACACAGATACGCAGTATTTT.

A few counts support this clone. This chain connects TRBV30 to TRBJ2-5; perhaps TRBD1 as D (6 bases). CDR3 length equals 13 residues. From germline, CDR1 is GTSNPN and CDR2 SVGIG (reference sequence). Trimming took 2 bases from V and 3 from J, leaving 10 bases between them. The CDR3 DNA reads TGTGCCTGGAGTTTGGCAGGGGAAGAGACCCAGTACTTC. This sequence encodes CAWSLAGEETQYF.

The rearrangement uses TRBV21-1 and TRBJ2-3; no check of the table's D call, TRBD2, against the DNA was made. TRBV21-1 has pseudogene status. CDR3 length equals 18 residues. CDR3 residues: CASNPGGGASGMTDTQYF. As DNA, the CDR3 is TGTGCCAGCAACCCTGGTGGGGGGGCGAGCGGAATGACAGATACGCAGTATTTT.

The chain carries TRBV5-4 and TRBJ2-1; 7 bases line up with TRBD2. Germline values: CDR1 SGHNT, CDR2 YYREEE (reference sequence). The V and J ends lost 4 bases and 7 bases, in that order; junction bases with no gene match: 14. The CDR3 totals 16 residues. The CDR3 nucleotides read TGTGCCAGCAGCCCAGAGACTAGCCTGAGGGGAAATGAGCAGTTCTTC. Amino acid sequence: CASSPETSLRGNEQFF.

The genes are TRBV5-8 and TRBJ1-5; D possibly corresponds to TRBD1 (6 bases). Between the trimmed V and J ends, which lost 0 bases and 0 bases, there was a span of 7 bases. This CDR3 spans 15 amino acids. Per germline, CDR1 SGHTS and CDR2 YDEGEE. The CDR3 DNA follows: TGTGCCAGCAGCTTGGAAGGGGGTAGCAATCAGCCCCAGCATTTT. Protein product: CASSLEGGSNQPQHF. Full variable domain (missing parts from reference TRBV5-8 and TRBJ1-5): EAGVTQSPTHLIKTRGQQATLRCSPISGHTSVYWYQQALGLGLQFLLWYDEGEERNRGNFPPRFSGRQFPNYSSELNVNALELEDSALYLCASSLEGGSNQPQHFGDGTRLSIL.

The J gene is TRBJ1-2, the V gene TRBV19; D unresolved. The CDR3 runs to 15 residues. The V end was cut by 5 bases, the J end by 5 bases, with 18 bases between. Germline V gives CDR1 LNHDA, CDR2 SQIVND (reference sequence). In nucleotides, the CDR3 is TGTGCCAGTAGTCTCGGGTATGGCCGAGAGTATGGCTACACCTTC. As protein: CASSLGYGREYGYTF.

The rearrangement uses TRBV9 and TRBJ1-2; 10 nucleotides agree with TRBD1. Germline loops: CDR1 SGDLS, CDR2 YYNGEE. The V gene end was trimmed by 4 bases and the J gene end by 1 base; junction bases not matched to a gene: 10. The CDR3 contains 17 residues. The CDR3 loop reads CASSSTGTGAFNYGYTF. In DNA, the CDR3 is TGTGCCAGCAGCTCAACCGGGACAGGGGCCTTTAACTATGGCTACACCTTC.

The J gene is TRBJ2-1, the V gene TRBV15; TRBD2 aligns across 7 bases. The ends lost 1 base at V and 8 bases at J; junction bases unmatched: 5. The CDR3 consists of 14 residues. The germline V gene encodes CDR1 LNHNV and CDR2 YYDKDF (reference sequence). The CDR3 loop reads CATSRGSSGYEQFF. The CDR3 DNA reads TGTGCCACCAGCAGAGGGTCTAGCGGCTATGAGCAGTTCTTC.

This chain links TRBV7-2 with TRBJ2-1, with TRBD2 as a possible D gene (7 bases). CDR1 SGHTA and CDR2 FQGNSA come from the germline V gene. This CDR3 is 15 amino acids long. Trimming shortened V by 3 bases and J by 5 bases, and 14 bases separated the two germline ends. CDR3 nucleotides: TGTGCCAGCAGCTTTCAGGCGGGGGCAAACAATGAGCAGTTCTTC. As protein: CASSFQAGANNEQFF.

The CDR3 region has the DNA TGCGCCCCATCGACTAGCGGGGCTACCTCCTACGAGCAGTACTTC. Encoded protein: CAPSTSGATSYEQYF. J is TRBJ2-7 and V is TRBV10-1; 11 nucleotides align to TRBD2. Germline V CDR1 and CDR2: WNHNN, SYGVQD (reference sequence). This CDR3 comprises 15 residues. Trimming took 11 bases from V and 0 from J; bases not matched to a gene: 9.

The chain is built from TRBV5-1 and TRBJ1-5; 9 positions match TRBD1. The CDR3 sequence is 17 residues long. In germline, CDR1 is SGHRS, CDR2 YFSETQ. V trimming: 4 bases; J trimming: 6 bases; junction bases outside the gene matches: 14. The CDR3 is CASSLRDRDEYSQPQHF. The DNA for the CDR3 is TGCGCCAGCAGCCTTCGGGACAGGGACGAATACAGTCAGCCCCAGCATTTT.